The T cell receptor beta chain described here comes from a study of cytomegalovirus exposure and HLA in healthy donors. General study results and limits: On later analysis, the bulk of CMV-associated TCR beta chains appeared to be HLA-restricted. The investigators catalogued 180 or so TCR beta chains as cytomegalovirus-associated. A later analysis linked a missense DCLRE1C variant to TCR beta V- and J-gene trimming.

With 60 Vbeta and 13 Jbeta primers, the PCR was carried out. Profiled with immunoSEQ multiplex PCR; TCRdb holds only in-frame clones, not every one. The sample includes fewer than 90,000 clones, 75% to 80% of them seen just once. In the case of this clone: Its antigen is still unknown.

This CDR3 spans 17 amino acids. V dropped 0 bases and J dropped 6; count of bases not matched to a gene: 9. Germline assignment: CDR1 KGHSH and CDR2 LQKENI. This clonotype was obtained from a female donor in good health and CMV-seronegative. What was sequenced was PBMCs. The chain uses TRBV18 and TRBJ2-3, with TRBD2 matching over 10 bases. The CDR3 DNA is TGTGCCAGCTCACCACCCCCCAGCGGGGGGGCTAAGGATACGCAGTATTTT. Translation gives CASSPPPSGGAKDTQYF.